This entry describes one TCR beta chain. Its specificity is not known. The sample comes from a study of cytomegalovirus exposure and HLA in healthy donors. Study information: Among roughly 180 million T cells, an earlier analysis found about 110 million unique TCR beta sequences. Study findings and constraints: There were under 200 TCR beta chains listed as cytomegalovirus-associated. Later analysis associated a missense DCLRE1C variant with TCR beta V- and J-gene trimming.

Vbeta (60) and Jbeta (13) primers were used in the PCR. Original processing notes: As a later analysis found, there were 60 million to 90 million unique TCR beta chains, of which roughly 11 million were shared. The method was immunoSEQ multiplex PCR; TCRdb's version includes in-frame clones alone and lacks a portion of them. V and J calls plus clone size are reproduced from that table; the DNA served to infer D and trimming. The sample includes some 200,000 clones, just over 75% of them seen just once. The receptor was isolated from a woman aged 55-70 years in good health and CMV-seropositive. The specimen was PBMCs.

CDR3 sequence reads: CASSLGWSSYNEQFF. In DNA form, the CDR3 reads TGTGCCAGCAGCTTAGGTTGGAGTTCCTACAATGAGCAGTTCTTC. The rearrangement links TRBV11-2 to TRBJ2-1; D unresolved. Per the germline V gene, CDR1 is SGHAT and CDR2 is FQNNGV. This CDR3 comprises 15 residues. V lost 1 base and J lost 1, with 8 bases in between.